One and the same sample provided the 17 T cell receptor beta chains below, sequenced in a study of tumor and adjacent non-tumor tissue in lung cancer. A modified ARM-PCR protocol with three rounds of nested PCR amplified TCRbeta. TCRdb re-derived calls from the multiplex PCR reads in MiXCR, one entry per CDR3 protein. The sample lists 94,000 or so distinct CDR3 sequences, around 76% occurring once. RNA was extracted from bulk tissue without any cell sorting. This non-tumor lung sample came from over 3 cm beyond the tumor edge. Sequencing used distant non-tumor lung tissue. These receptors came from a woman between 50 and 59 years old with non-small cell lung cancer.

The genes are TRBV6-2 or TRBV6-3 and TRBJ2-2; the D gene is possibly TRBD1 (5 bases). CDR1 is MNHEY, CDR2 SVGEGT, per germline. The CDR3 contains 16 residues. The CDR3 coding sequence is TGTGCAAGAAGTCGCCTTGGTCACAGGCTAACCGGGGAGCTGTTTTTT. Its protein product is CARSRLGHRLTGELFF.

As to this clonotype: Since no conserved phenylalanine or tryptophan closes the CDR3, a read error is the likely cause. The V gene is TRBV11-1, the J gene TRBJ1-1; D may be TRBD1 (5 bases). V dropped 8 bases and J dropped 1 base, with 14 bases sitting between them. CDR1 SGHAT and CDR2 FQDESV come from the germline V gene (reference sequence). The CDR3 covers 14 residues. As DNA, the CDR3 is TGTGCCAGCGGCCACGGACATACGAACACTGAAGCTTTCCTT. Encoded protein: CASGHGHTNTEAFL.

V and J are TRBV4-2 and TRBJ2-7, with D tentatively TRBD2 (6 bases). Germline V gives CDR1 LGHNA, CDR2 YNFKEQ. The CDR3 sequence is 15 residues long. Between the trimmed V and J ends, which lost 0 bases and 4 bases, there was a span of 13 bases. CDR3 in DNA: TGTGCCAGCAGCCAAGAGCCTAACGGGAGTTACGAGCAGTACTTC. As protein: CASSQEPNGSYEQYF.

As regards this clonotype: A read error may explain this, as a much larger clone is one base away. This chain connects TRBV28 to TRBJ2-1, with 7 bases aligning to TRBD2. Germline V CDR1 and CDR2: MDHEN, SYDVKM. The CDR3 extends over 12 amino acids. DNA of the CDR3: TGTGCTTTGAGCGGGAAAGGGAATGGGCAGTTCTTC. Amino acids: CALSGKGNGQFF.

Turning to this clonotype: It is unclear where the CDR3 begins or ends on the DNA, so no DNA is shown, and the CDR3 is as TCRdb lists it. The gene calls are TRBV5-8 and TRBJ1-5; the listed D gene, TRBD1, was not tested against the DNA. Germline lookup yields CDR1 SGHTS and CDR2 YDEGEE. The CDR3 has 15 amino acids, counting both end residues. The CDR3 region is CVSFAGGISNQPQQF.

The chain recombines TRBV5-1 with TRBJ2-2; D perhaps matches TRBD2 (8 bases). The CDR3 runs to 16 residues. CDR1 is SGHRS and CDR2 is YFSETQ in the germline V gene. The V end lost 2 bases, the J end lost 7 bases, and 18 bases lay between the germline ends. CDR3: CASSLVGLGGSGELFF. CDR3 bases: TGCGCCAGCAGCTTAGTGGGACTAGGGGGCAGCGGGGAGCTGTTTTTT.

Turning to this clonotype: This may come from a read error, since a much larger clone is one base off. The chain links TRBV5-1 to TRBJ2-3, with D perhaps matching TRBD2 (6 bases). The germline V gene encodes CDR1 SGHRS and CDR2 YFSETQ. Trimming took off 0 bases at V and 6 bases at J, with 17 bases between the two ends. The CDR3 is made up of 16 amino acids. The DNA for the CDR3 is TGCGCCAGCAGCTTGGTAGGAGGTACTAGCATGGATACGCAGTATTTT. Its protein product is CASSLVGGTSMDTQYF.

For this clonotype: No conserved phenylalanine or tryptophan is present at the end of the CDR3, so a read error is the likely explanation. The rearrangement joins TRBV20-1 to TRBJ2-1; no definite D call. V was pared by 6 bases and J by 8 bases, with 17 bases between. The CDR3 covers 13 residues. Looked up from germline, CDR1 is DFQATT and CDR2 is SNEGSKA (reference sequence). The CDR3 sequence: CSASRPSGDEQFS. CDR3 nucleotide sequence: TGCAGTGCGTCGCGCCCCTCGGGCGATGAGCAGTTCTCC.

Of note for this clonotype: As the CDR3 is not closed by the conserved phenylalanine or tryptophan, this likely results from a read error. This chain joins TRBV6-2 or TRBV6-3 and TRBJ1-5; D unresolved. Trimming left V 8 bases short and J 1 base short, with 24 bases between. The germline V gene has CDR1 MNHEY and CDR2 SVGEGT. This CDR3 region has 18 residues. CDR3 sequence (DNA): TGTGCCAGCTGCCTCCCCGCTTACACGTTCAGGAGCAATCAGCCCCAGCATCTT. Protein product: CASCLPAYTFRSNQPQHL.

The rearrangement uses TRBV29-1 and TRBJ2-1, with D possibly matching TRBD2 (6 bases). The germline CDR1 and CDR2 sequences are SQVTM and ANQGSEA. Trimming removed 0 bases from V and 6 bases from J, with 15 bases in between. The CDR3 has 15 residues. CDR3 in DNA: TGCAGCGTTGAAGAGTTGACTAGGTCCGTCAATGAGCAGTTCTTC. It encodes CSVEELTRSVNEQFF.

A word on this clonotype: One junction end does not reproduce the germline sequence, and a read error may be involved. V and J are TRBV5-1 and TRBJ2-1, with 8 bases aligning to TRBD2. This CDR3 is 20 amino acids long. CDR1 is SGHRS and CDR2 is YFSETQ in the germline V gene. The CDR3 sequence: CSSSFPQGTSGGAAYNEQFF. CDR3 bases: TGCTCCAGCAGTTTTCCTCAGGGGACTAGTGGGGGGGCCGCCTACAATGAGCAGTTCTTC.

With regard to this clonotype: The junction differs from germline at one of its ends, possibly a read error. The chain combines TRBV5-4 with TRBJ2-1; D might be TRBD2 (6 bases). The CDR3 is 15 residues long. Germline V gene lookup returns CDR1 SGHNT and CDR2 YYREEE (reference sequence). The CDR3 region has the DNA TGTGCCAGCAGCTTGGAAACGGGAGCGGGCAATGAGGAGTTCTTC. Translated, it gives CASSLETGAGNEEFF.

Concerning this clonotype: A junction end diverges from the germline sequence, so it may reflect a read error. CDR3 protein: CASSHINPGGSNEKLFF. In DNA, the CDR3 is TGTGCAAGCAGTCATATTAATCCAGGGGGCTCTAATGAAAAACTGTTTTTT. V gene TRBV6-5 combines with J gene TRBJ1-4, with 8 bases identical to TRBD1. Germline assignment: CDR1 MNHEY and CDR2 SVGAGI. The CDR3 extends over 17 amino acids.

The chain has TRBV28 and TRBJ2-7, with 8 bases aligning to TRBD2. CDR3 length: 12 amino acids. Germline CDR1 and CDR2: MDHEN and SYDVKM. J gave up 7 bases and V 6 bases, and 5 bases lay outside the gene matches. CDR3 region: CASRTQRGEQYF. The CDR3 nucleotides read TGTGCCAGCAGAACCCAGCGGGGGGAGCAGTACTTC.

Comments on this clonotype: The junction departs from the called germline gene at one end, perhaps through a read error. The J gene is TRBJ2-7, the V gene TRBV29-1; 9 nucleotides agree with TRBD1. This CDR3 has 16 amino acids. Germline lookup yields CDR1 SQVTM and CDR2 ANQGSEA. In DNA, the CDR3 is TGCAGCATTGAACCCCACTGGACAGGGGATACTAGGGAGCAGTACTTC. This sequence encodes CSIEPHWTGDTREQYF.

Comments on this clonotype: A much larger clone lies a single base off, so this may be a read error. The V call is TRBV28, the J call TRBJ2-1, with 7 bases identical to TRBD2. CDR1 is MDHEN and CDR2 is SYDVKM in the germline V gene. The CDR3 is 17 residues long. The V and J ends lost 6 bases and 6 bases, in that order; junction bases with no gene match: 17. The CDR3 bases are TGTGCCAGCAGACATAGACAAAGGGCGGGAGTACTCAATGAGCAGTTCTTC. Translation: CASRHRQRAGVLNEQFF.

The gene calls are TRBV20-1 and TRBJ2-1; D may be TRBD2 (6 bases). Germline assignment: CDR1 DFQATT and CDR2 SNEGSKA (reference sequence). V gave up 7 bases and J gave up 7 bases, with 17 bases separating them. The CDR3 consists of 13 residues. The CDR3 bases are TGCAGTGGTTGGTGGGAGGATAGGAATGAGCAGTTCTTC. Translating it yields CSGWWEDRNEQFF.